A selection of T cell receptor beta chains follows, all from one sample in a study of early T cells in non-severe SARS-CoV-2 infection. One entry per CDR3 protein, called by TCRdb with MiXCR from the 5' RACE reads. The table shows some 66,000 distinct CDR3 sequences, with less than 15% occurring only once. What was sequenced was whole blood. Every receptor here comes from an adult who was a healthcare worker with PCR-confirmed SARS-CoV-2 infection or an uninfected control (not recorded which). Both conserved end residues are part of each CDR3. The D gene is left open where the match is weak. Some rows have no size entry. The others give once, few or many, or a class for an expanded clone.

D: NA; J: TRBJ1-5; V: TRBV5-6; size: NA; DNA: TGTGCCAGCAGCTTGGCAGGGAAACAGCCCCAGCATTTT; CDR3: CASSLAGKQPQHF
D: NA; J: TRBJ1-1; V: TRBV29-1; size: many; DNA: TGCAGCGTTGTTAATTTCGACCCGAACACTGAAGCTTTCTTT; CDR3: CSVVNFDPNTEAFF
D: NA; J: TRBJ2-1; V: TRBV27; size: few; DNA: TGTGCCAGCAAGACCGCCTCCTACAATGAGCAGTTCTTC; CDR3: CASKTASYNEQFF
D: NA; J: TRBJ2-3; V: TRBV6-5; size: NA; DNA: TGTGCCAGCAGTGGGCCGGACAGCACAGATACGCAGTATTTT; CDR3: CASSGPDSTDTQYF
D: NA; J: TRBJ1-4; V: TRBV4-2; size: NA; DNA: TGTGCCAGCAGCCAAGATCCAGGCCAACTAGGTGAAAAACTGTTTTTT; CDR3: CASSQDPGQLGEKLFF
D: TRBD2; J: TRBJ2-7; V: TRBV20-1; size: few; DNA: TGCAGTGCTATTAAGCGGGAGGGCTACGAGCAGTACTTC; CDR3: CSAIKREGYEQYF
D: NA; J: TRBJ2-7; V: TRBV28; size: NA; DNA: TGTGCCAGCGTTAGAGGGGTCCCCTACGAGCAGTACTTC; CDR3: CASVRGVPYEQYF
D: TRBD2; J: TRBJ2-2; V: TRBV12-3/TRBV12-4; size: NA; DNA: TGTGCCAGCAGGATGACTAGCGGGGGGAACACCGGGGAGCTGTTTTTT; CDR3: CASRMTSGGNTGELFF
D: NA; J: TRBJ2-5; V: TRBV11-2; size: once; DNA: TGTGCCAGCAGCTTAGTAACGGAGACCCAGTACTTC; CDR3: CASSLVTETQYF
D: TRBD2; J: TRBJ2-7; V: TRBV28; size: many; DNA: TGTGCCAGCAGTTTGCTTGGGACTAGCGGGAGTACGTACTTC; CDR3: CASSLLGTSGSTYF
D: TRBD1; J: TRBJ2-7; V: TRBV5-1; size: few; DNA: TGCGCCAGCAGCTTCACAGGGGCGGCGATCTACGAGCAGTACTTC; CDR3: CASSFTGAAIYEQYF
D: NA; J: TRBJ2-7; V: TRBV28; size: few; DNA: TGTGCCAGCAGTTTATCCGACTTTTACGAGCAGTACTTC; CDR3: CASSLSDFYEQYF
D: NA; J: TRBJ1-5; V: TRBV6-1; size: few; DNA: TGTGCCAGCAGTGGCACAGGGCATAGCAATCAGCCCCAGCATTTT; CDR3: CASSGTGHSNQPQHF
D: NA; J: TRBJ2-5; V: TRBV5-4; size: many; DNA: TGTGCCAGCAGCTTGGTTGGAGGGATGCGAGAGACCCAGTACTTC; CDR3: CASSLVGGMRETQYF
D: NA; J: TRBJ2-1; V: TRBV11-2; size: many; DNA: TGTGCCAGCAGCTTACAGGGCGGGCGCTCCTACAATGAGCAGTTCTTC; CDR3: CASSLQGGRSYNEQFF
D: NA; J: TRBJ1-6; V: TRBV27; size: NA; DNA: TGTGCCAGCAGTTTACGGGCCAGGAATTCACCCCTCCACTTT; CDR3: CASSLRARNSPLHF
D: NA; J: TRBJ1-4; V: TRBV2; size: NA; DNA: TGTGCCAGCAGCCCCCAGGGCCTAGAGAATGAAAAACTGTTTTTT; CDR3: CASSPQGLENEKLFF
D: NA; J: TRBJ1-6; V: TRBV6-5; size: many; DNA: TGTGCCAGCAGTCGCAGGGGTGAGATCGATTCACCCCTCCACTTT; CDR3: CASSRRGEIDSPLHF
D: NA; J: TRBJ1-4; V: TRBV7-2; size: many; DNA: TGTGCCAGCAGTATAACAGGCACAACTAATGAAAAACTGTTTTTT; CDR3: CASSITGTTNEKLFF
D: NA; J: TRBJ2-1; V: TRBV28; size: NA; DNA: TGTGCCAGCAGTTTATCTAGCTCCCCCTCTCAAAATGAGCAGTTCTTC; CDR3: CASSLSSSPSQNEQFF
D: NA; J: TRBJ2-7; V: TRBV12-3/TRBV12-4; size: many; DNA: TGTGCCAGCAGTTTACGAGTAGCCTACGAGCAGTACTTC; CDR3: CASSLRVAYEQYF
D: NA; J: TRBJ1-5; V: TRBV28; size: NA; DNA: TGTGCCAGCAGCGGACGGATTAGCAATCAGCCCCAGCATTTT; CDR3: CASSGRISNQPQHF
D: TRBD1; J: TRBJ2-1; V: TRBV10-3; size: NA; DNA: TGTGCCATCAGTGAGAACCCGAGGACAGGGCTTAGGAATGAGCAGTTCTTC; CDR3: CAISENPRTGLRNEQFF
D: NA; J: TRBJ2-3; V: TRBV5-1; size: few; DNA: TGCGCCAGCAAGGAGCAAGCGGGTGGTTTAGATACGCAGTATTTT; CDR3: CASKEQAGGLDTQYF
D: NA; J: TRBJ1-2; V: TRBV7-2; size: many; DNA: TGTGCCAGCAGCTTAGGCCAGCGTCTAAACTATGGCTACACCTTC; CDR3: CASSLGQRLNYGYTF
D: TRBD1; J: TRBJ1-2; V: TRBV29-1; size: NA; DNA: TGCAGCGGGACTTTGGACAGGGGAACTTCTAACTATGGCTACACCTTC; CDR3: CSGTLDRGTSNYGYTF
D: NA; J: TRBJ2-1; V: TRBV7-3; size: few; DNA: TGTGCCAGCAGCTTATCTGGGGGGCGATCCTACAATGAGCAGTTCTTC; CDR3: CASSLSGGRSYNEQFF
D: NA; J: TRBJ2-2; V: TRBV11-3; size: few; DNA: TGTGCCAGCAGCTTAGCCGGCGGGATTGGAGGAACCGGGGAGCTGTTTTTT; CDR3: CASSLAGGIGGTGELFF
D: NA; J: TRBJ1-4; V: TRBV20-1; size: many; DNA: TGCAGTGCTAGTTCCGGGCCCCCCGGACAGGAAAAACTGTTTTTT; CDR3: CSASSGPPGQEKLFF
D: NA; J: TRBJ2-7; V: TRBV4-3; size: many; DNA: TGCGCCAGCAGCCAAGAAAAAGGGACACTCGCCTACGAGCAGTACTTC; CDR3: CASSQEKGTLAYEQYF
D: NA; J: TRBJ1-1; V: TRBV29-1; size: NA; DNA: TGCAGTGATGACGGCTCTGAAGCTTTCTTT; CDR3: CSDDGSEAFF
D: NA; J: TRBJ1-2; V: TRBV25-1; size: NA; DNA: TGTGCCAGCAGTGGCCTCCGGACACTAAACTCGTGGGGCTATGGCTACACCTTC; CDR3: CASSGLRTLNSWGYGYTF
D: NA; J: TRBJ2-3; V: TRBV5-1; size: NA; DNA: TGCGCCAGCAGCCCCCCTAGCGCCAGGAAGGCAGATACGCAGTATTTT; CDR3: CASSPPSARKADTQYF
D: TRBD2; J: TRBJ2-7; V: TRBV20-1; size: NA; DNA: TGCAGTGCTCGTGGACTAGCGGCCTACGAGCAGTACTTC; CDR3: CSARGLAAYEQYF
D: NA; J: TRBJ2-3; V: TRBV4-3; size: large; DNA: TGCGCCAGCAGCCAAGAACGCGGCACAGATACGCAGTATTTT; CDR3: CASSQERGTDTQYF
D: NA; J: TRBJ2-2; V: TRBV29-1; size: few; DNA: TGCAGCGTTGAAGATCGAACAGGGTCTGGGACCGGGGAGCTGTTTTTT; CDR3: CSVEDRTGSGTGELFF